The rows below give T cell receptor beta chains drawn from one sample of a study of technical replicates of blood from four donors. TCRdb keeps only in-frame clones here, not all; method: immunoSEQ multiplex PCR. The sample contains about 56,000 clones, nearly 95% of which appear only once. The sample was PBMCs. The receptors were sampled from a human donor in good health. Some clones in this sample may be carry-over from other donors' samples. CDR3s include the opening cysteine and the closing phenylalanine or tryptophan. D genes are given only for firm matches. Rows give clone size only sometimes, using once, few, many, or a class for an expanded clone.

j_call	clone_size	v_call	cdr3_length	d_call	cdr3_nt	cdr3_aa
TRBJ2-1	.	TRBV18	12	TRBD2	TGTGCCAGCAGGACGGGGGGGGATGAGCAGTTCTTC	CASRTGGDEQFF
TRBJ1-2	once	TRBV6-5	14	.	TGTGCCAGCAGTTCGGCGGCGGGGATTTATGGCTACACCTTC	CASSSAAGIYGYTF
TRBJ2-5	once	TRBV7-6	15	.	TGTGCCAGCAGCTCTACTGGGAGAGGGGGAGAGACCCAGTACTTC	CASSSTGRGGETQYF
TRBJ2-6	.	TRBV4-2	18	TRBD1	TGTGCCAGCAGCCAAGCGGGACAGGGGCTCTCTGGGGCCAACGTCCTGACTTTC	CASSQAGQGLSGANVLTF
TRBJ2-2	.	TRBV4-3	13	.	TGCGCCAGCAGCCAAGTTACAACCGGGGAGCTGTTTTTT	CASSQVTTGELFF
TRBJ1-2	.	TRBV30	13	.	TGTGCCTGGAGCCCATGGGCAGTTTCAGGCTACACCTTC	CAWSPWAVSGYTF
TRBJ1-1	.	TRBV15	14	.	TGTGCCACCAGCAGAGACAGGGGCTGGGCTGAAGCTTTCTTT	CATSRDRGWAEAFF
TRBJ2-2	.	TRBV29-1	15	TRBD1	TGCAGCGTTGAAGAGGGACAGACTAACACCGGGGAGCTGTTTTTT	CSVEEGQTNTGELFF
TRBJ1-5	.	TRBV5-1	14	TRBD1	TGCGCCAGCAGCCCGGGACAGGGGATTCAGCCCCAGCATTTT	CASSPGQGIQPQHF
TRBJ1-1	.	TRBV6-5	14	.	TGTGCCAGCAGTTACCGGCAGGGGAACACTGAAGCTTTCTTT	CASSYRQGNTEAFF
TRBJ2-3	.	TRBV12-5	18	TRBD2	TGTGCTAGTGGTTTGGTATACGTAGCGGGATTCGGTACAGATACGCAGTATTTT	CASGLVYVAGFGTDTQYF
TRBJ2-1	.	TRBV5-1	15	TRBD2	TGCGCCAGCACCGAATTAGCGGGGATAAACAATGAGCAGTTCTTC	CASTELAGINNEQFF
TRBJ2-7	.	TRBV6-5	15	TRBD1	TGTGCCAGCAGACCAAAAAGGACAGGGGTCAACGAGCAGTACTTC	CASRPKRTGVNEQYF
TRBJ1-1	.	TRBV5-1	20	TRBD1	TGCGCCAGCAGCTCGCCGGGACAGGGGTCTCTAGGAGGCATGAACACTGAAGCTTTCTTT	CASSSPGQGSLGGMNTEAFF
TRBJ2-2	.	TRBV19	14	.	TGTGCCAGTAGTATTTCCAGGGGTGGTGCGGAGCTGTTTTTT	CASSISRGGAELFF
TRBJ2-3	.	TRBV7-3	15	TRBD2	TGTGCCAGCAGTTCTATAGCGGGAGAACGAAATACGCAGTATTTT	CASSSIAGERNTQYF
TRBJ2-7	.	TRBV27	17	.	TGTGCCAGCAGTTTAAAGCCGACAGGTTCTAGCTCCTACGAGCAGTACTTC	CASSLKPTGSSSYEQYF
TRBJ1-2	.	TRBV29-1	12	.	TGCAGCGTTGACCCAGGCAACTATGGCTACACCTTC	CSVDPGNYGYTF
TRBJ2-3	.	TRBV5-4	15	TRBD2	TGTGCCAGCAGCGTAACTAGCGGAATCACAGATACGCAGTATTTT	CASSVTSGITDTQYF
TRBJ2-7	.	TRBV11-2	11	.	TGTGCCAGCAGCTTAGATTTAGAGGCTGACTTC	CASSLDLEADF
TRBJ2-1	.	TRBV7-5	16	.	TGTGTCAGAAGCTTGATACCCCCCGGGGTGAGGAATGAGCAGTTCTTC	CVRSLIPPGVRNEQFF
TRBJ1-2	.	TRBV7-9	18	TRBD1	TGTGCCAGCAGCTCGGGGGGGGTCGGACAGGGGCGATACTATGGCTACACCTTC	CASSSGGVGQGRYYGYTF
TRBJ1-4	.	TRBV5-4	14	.	TGTGCCAGCAGCGACGACAGGACCTTTGGGAAACTGTTTTTT	CASSDDRTFGKLFF
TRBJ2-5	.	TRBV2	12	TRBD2	TGTGCCAGCAGTGGGCTAGCGGGGACCAGATACTTC	CASSGLAGTRYF
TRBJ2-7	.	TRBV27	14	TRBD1	TGTGCCAGCAGTTTAGGGACAGCCTGGTACGAGCAGTACTTC	CASSLGTAWYEQYF
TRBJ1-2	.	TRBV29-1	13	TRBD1	TGCAGCGTTGACCCGCAGGGGGCGCGCGGCTACACCTTC	CSVDPQGARGYTF
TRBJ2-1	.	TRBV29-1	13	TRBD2	TGCAGCCACTCTAGACTAGCGGGAGGGGAGCAGTTCTTC	CSHSRLAGGEQFF
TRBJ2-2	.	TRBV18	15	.	TGTGCCAGCTCTCAGGACTTCTCGAACACCGGGGAGCTGTTTTTT	CASSQDFSNTGELFF
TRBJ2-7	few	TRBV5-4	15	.	TGTGCCAGCAGCTTCAGGGCGTCGGGTATTTACGAGCAGTACTTC	CASSFRASGIYEQYF
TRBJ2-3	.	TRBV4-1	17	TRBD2	TGCGCCAGCAGCCAAGATGAGACTAGCGGGGGGTGGGATACGCAGTATTTT	CASSQDETSGGWDTQYF
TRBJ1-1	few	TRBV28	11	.	TGTGCCAGCTGCGATAACACTGAAGCTTTCTTT	CASCDNTEAFF
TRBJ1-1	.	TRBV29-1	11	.	TGCAGCGTTGAAACTTACGCCGAAGCTTTCTTT	CSVETYAEAFF
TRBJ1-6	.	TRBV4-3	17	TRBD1	TGCGCCAGCAGCCAAGGAACAGGGGGCGTCTATAATTCACCCCTCCACTTT	CASSQGTGGVYNSPLHF
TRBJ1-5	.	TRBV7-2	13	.	TGTGCCACGGGGTTTGCGAGCAATCAGCCCCAGCATTTT	CATGFASNQPQHF
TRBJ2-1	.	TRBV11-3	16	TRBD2	TGTGCCAGCAGCAACGCTCTCGGGAGGGGGAACAATGAGCAGTTCTTC	CASSNALGRGNNEQFF
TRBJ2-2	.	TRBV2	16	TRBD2	TGTGCCAGCAGGGGAGGGCTAGCGGCGAACACCGGGGAGCTGTTTTTT	CASRGGLAANTGELFF
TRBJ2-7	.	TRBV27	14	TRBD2	TGTGCCAGCAGTTTATCGGCGGGGGTCGGCGAGCAGTACTTC	CASSLSAGVGEQYF
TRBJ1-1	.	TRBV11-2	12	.	TGTGCCAGCAGCCTTGGGGAGGGACAAGCTTTCTTT	CASSLGEGQAFF
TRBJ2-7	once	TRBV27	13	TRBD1	TGTGCCAGCGGCCGGGACAGGGGCTACGAGCAGTACTTC	CASGRDRGYEQYF